This T cell receptor (beta chain) was observed in a study of a mutant IDH1 vaccine in newly diagnosed glioma. For the study at large: Administration of eight vaccinations to patients took place in weeks 1, 3, 5, 7, 11, 15, 19, 23. A roughly 60% male, around 40% female split and a mean age of 40.4 years characterized treated patients.

Stated time point: week 23, last vaccination. Topical imiquimod was applied with each vaccine dose, which held 300 ug of mutant IDH1 20-mer peptide. New WHO grade 3 or 4 astrocytomas that were IDH1-mutant and ATRX-lost occurred in the donors. This clone was counted a single time. Its antigen is not known. Trimming removed 4 bases from V and 4 bases from J; junction bases left unmatched: 4. The CDR3 covers 13 residues. CDR1 and CDR2 (germline): MNHEY, SMNVEV (reference sequence). The repertoire was sequenced with immunoSEQ multiplex PCR; TCRdb's copy has only in-frame clones and lacks some. The sample comprises 70,000 to 95,000 clones, approximately 89% of which are singletons, and over 0.6% rests with the top ten.

The source was PBMCs, collected from a glioma patient whose treatment included an IDH1 peptide vaccine. This rearrangement joins TRBV27 to TRBJ2-7, with 7 bases lining up with TRBD2. The origin of this receptor is a woman aged 45 to 65 with glioma. CDR3 in amino acids: CASSSGGRYEQYF. The CDR3 bases are TGTGCCAGCAGTTCGGGCGGGAGATACGAGCAGTACTTC.